This TCR beta chain was captured in a study of glioma-infiltrating T cells listed by TCRdb under 2016. Notes on the research overall: The study sequenced TCR alpha- and beta-chain repertoires from glioma tissue, from non-neoplastic brain tissue and from matched peripheral blood mononuclear cells. To gauge divergence between tissue and blood T-cell populations, every tissue-infiltrating repertoire was compared against the peripheral blood repertoire from the same patient. Three low-grade glioma patients, roughly eight primary glioblastoma patients and three non-glioma patients contributing non-neoplastic brain tissue were included in the paired cohort. General findings and caveats noted by the study authors: In non-neoplastic patients, VJ-independent divergence between tissue and blood fell below expectation, whereas in all gliomas, and especially in low-grade gliomas, the divergence rose above expectation. Tissue and blood shared very few CDR3 sequences, a result attributed to high CDR3 diversity and limited sampling. Group comparisons rested on small numbers: three non-neoplastic, three low-grade glioma and several glioblastoma patients.

The V and J ends are trimmed by 5 bases and 8 bases, leaving 15 bases between them. Taken from cysteine to phenylalanine, the CDR3 has 13 residues. The retained sequence is limited to the CDR3, 39 bases, with the frame set at the first base. The CDR1 and CDR2 encoded by the germline V gene (reference sequence) are DFQATT and SNEGSKA. The iRepertoire nested amplicon-rescue multiplex PCR (arm-PCR) platform was used to amplify TCR alpha and beta CDR3 regions from RNA. One-step reverse transcription and amplification used roughly 95-450 ng of tissue mRNA or PBMC total RNA as input. Following bead purification, Illumina adapters were added by a secondary multiplex PCR, and libraries between 200 and 400 bp were gel-purified. Demultiplexing relied on internal 6-nucleotide barcodes carried by the libraries. Libraries were sequenced on an Illumina MiSeq with 2x220 or 2x250 nucleotide paired-end reads. The source study handled its data this way. FLASH 1.2.11 was used to merge paired reads, and BWA-MEM then aligned the reads to the GRCh37 human genome before TRA and TRB reads were extracted. For V and J assignment, an IMGT-derived reference of cassette sequences and CDR3 motifs that included pseudogenes was used. Reads were translated in three frames, and productive CDR3s were defined by a C…FGXG motif without stop codons. A clonotype was defined as a unique combination of a V-J cassette pair and a CDR3 amino acid sequence. Filtering of reads was based on Hamming distance, with the threshold set by the sequence error rate of each sample in mapped regions. TCRdb ran its own pipeline on the public reads, namely fastp trimming at Q25 and MiXCR clone calling, and kept in-frame beta chains. Every CDR3 protein is listed once, alongside the most common genes and DNA of its rows. TCRdb's processing, not the authors' own work, is the source of the V and J calls. This sample comprises fewer than 200,000 distinct CDR3 sequences, 43% of them detected only once. The ten largest clones capture 4% to 6.5% of the sample.

This clonotype was observed many times. What this receptor recognizes is not known. Base qualities are not recorded, but no much larger clone differs from it by a single base. This TCR derives from a human donor with low-grade glioma or glioblastoma, undergoing nonglioma brain surgery, or in good health (not recorded which). The sequence is built from TRBV20-1 and TRBJ1-4, with a tentative D gene TRBD1 over 6 matching bases. The sequencing sample was made of glioma tissue, nonneoplastic brain tissue, or PBMCs (not recorded which). The CDR3 has the sequence CSARYRVKEKLFF. The nucleotide sequence is TGCAGTGCTCGTTACAGGGTGAAAGAAAAACTGTTTTTT.